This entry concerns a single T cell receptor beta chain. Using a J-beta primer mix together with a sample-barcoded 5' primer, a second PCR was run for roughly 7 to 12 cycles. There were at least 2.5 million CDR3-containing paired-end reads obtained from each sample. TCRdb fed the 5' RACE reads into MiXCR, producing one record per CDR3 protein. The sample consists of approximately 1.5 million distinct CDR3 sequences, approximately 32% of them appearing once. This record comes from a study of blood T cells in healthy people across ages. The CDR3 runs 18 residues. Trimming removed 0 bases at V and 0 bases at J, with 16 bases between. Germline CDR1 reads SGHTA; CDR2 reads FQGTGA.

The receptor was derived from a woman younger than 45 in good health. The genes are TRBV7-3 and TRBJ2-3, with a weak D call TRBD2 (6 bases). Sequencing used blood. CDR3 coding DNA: TGTGCCAGCAGCTTAACCCCCCCGGGGCGGGGTAGCACAGATACGCAGTATTTT. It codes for CASSLTPPGRGSTDTQYF.